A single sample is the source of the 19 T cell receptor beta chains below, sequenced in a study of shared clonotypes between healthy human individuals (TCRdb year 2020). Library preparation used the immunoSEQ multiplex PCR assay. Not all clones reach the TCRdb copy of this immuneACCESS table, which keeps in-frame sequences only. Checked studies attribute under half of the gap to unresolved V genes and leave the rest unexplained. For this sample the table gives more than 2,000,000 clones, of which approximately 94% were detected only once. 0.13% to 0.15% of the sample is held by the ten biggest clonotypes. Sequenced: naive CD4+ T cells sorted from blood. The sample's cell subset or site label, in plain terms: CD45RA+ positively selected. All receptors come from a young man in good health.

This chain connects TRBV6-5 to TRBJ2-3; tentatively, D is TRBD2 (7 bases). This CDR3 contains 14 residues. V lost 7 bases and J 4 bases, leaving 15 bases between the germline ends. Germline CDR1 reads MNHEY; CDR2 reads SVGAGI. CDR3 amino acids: CASTLGGAADTQYF. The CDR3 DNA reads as TGTGCCAGCACCTTAGGGGGGGCTGCAGATACGCAGTATTTT.

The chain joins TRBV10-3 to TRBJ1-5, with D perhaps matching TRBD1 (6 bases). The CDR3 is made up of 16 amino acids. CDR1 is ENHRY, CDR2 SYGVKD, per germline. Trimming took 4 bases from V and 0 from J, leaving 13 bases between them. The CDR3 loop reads CAISVGGLDSNQPQHF. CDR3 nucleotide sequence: TGTGCCATCAGTGTAGGGGGGTTGGATAGCAATCAGCCCCAGCATTTT.

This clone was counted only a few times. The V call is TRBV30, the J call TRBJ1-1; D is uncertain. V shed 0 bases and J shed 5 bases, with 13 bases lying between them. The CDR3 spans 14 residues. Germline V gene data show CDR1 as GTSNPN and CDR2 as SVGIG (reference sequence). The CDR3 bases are TGTGCCTGGAGTGTACTAAGACAACGGACTGAAGCTTTCTTT. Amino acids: CAWSVLRQRTEAFF.

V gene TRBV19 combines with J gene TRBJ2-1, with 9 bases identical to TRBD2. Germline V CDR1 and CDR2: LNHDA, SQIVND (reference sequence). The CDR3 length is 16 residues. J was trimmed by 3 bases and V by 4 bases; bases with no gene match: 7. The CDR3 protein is CASSRGDSGSYNEQFF. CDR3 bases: TGTGCCAGTAGTAGGGGGGATAGCGGGAGCTACAATGAGCAGTTCTTC.

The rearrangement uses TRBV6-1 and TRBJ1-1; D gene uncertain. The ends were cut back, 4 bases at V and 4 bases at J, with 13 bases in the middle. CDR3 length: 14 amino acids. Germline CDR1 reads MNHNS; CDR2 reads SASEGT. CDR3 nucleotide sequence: TGTGCCAGCAGTGCCCATCAAGGTTCCACTGAAGCTTTCTTT. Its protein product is CASSAHQGSTEAFF.

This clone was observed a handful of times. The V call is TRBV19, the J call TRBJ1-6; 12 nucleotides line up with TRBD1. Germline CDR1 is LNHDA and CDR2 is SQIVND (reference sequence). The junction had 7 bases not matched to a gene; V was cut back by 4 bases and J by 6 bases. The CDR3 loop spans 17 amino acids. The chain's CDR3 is CASSTGQGAVGNSPLHF. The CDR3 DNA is TGTGCCAGTAGTACGGGACAGGGGGCCGTTGGTAATTCACCCCTCCACTTT.

The CDR3: CASSIRGGGSYEQYF. The CDR3 DNA sequence: TGTGCCAGTAGTATCCGGGGGGGAGGCTCCTACGAGCAGTACTTC. V usage is TRBV19 and J usage is TRBJ2-7; 8 bases are shared with TRBD2. The CDR3 length is 15 residues. Germline CDR1 LNHDA, CDR2 SQIVND (reference sequence). V lost 3 bases, J lost 0 bases, and 4 bases stayed unmatched.

The CDR3 DNA follows: TGTGCCAGTAGTATGGCGGGGACGACGAGCAATCAGCCCCAGCATTTT. Its translation is CASSMAGTTSNQPQHF. V and J are TRBV19 and TRBJ1-5, with D perhaps matching TRBD1 (5 bases). Germline V gives CDR1 LNHDA, CDR2 SQIVND (reference sequence). The CDR3 runs to 16 residues. The germline V and J ends were trimmed by 3 bases and 1 base, with 13 bases remaining between them.

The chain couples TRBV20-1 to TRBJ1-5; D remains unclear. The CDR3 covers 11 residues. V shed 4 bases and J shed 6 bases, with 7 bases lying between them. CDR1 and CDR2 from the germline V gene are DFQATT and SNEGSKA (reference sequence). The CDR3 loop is CSAIKGQPQHF. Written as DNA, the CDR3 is TGCAGTGCTATCAAAGGTCAGCCCCAGCATTTT.

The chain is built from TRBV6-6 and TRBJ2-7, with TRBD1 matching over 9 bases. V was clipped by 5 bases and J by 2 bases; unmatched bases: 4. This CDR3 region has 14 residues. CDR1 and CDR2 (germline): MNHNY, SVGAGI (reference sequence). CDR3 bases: TGTGCCAGCAGTCGTAACAGGGGGCCCTACGAGCAGTACTTC. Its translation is CASSRNRGPYEQYF.

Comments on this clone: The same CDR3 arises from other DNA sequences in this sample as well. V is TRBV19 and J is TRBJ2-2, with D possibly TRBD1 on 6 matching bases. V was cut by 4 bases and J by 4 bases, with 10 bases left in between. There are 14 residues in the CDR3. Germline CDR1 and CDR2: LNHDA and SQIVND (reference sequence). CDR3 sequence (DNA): TGTGCCAGTAGTAATCAGGGGAGCACCGGGGAGCTGTTTTTT. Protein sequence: CASSNQGSTGELFF.

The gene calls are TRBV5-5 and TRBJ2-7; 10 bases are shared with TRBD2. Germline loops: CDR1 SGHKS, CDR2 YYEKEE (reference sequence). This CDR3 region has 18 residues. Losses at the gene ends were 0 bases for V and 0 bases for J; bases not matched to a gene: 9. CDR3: CASSLEGHIAGGSYEQYF. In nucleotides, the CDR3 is TGTGCCAGCAGCTTGGAGGGGCACATAGCGGGAGGCTCCTACGAGCAGTACTTC.

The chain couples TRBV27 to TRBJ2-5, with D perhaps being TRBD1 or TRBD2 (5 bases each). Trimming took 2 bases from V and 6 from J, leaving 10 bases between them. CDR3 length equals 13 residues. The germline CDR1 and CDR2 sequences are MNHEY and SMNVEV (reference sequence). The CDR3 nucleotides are TGTGCCAGCAGTTTAGGCAGGGACCAGACCCAGTACTTC. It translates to CASSLGRDQTQYF.

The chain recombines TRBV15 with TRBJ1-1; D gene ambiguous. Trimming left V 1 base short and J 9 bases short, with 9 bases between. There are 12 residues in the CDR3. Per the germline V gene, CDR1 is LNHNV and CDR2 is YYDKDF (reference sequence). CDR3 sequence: CATSRVLGKAFF. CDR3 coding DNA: TGTGCCACCAGCAGAGTTCTTGGCAAAGCTTTCTTT.

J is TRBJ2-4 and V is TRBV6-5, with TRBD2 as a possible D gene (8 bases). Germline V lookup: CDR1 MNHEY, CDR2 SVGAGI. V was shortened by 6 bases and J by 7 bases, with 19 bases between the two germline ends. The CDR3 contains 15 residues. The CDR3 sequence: CASSPTGQRGNIQYF. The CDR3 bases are TGTGCCAGCAGCCCCACGGGACAGCGGGGGAACATTCAGTACTTC.

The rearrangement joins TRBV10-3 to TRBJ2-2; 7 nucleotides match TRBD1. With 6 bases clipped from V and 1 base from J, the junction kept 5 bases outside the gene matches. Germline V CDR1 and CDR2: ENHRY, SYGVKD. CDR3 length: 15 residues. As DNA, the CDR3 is TGTGCCATCAGCGAGACAGGGTGGAACACCGGGGAGCTGTTTTTT. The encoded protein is CAISETGWNTGELFF.

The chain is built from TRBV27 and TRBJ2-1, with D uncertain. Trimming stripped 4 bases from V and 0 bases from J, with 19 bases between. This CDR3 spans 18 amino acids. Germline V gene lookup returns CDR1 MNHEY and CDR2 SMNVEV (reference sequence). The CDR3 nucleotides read TGTGCCAGCAGTTCTCATCTCTCTCTACAGAGCTCCTACAATGAGCAGTTCTTC. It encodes CASSSHLSLQSSYNEQFF.

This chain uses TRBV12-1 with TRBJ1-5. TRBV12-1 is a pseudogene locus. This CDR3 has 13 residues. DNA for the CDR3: TGTGCCAGCAGCCTCGACGAGAATCAGCCCCAGCATTTT. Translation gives CASSLDENQPQHF.

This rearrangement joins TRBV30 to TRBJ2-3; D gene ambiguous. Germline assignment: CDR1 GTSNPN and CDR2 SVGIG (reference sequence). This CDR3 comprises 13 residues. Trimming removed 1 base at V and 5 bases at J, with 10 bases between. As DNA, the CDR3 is TGTGCCTGGAGTGGTGGTTTCGGAGATACGCAGTATTTT. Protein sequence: CAWSGGFGDTQYF.